The clone carrying this T cell receptor beta chain was counted many times. Its antigen is not known. These data are taken from a study of T cells in Graves' hyperthyroidism and ophthalmopathy. Findings of the study overall: The model made its ophthalmopathy prediction, and onset followed a median about 6 months later. Blood shared most expanded thyroid clonotypes above 0.001.

Uncontrolled infection, other autoimmune disease, pregnancy and lactation each barred patients from inclusion. Using more than 7.5 ml of fresh peripheral blood, PBMCs were prepared. Amplification of TCR beta CDR3 regions used RNA as the template. The TCR CDR3 was amplified in a first-round RT-PCR using the HTBI primer set. MiXCR, run by TCRdb on the multiplex PCR reads, gives a single entry per CDR3 protein. The sample contains some 270,000 distinct CDR3 sequences, around 24% of which appear only once. The CDR3 runs to 13 residues. Between the trimmed V and J ends, which lost 5 bases and 3 bases, there was a span of 11 bases. Germline V lookup: CDR1 SNHLY, CDR2 FYNNEI.

The V and J genes are TRBV2 and TRBJ2-7; tentative D call: TRBD1 (5 bases). Input material: blood. This clonotype originated in a woman aged 40 to 50 with Graves' ophthalmopathy. The CDR3 loop is CASSTTGYYEQYF. The CDR3 DNA reads TGTGCCAGCAGTACTACAGGTTACTACGAGCAGTACTTC.